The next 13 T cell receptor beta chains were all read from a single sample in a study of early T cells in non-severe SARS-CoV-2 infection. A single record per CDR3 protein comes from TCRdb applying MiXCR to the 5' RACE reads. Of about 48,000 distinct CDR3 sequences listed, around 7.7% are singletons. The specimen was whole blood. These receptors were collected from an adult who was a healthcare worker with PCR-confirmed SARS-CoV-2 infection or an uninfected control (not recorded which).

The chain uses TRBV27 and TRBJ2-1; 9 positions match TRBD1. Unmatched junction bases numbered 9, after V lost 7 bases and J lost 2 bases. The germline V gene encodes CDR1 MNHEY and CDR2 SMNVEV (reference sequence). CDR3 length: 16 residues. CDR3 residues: CASTKTGGGTYNEQFF. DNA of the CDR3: TGTGCCAGCACAAAAACAGGGGGCGGGACCTACAATGAGCAGTTCTTC.

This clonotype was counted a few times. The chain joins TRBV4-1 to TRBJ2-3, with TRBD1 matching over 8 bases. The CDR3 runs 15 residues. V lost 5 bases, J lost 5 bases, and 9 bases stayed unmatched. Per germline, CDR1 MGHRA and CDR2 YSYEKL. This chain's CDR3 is CASSYQGARQDTQYF. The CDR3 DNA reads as TGCGCCAGCAGCTATCAGGGGGCTCGGCAAGATACGCAGTATTTT.

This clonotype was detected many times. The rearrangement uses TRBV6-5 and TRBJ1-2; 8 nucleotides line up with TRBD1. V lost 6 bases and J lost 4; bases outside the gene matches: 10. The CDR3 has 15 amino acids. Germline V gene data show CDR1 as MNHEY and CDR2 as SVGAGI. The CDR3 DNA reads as TGTGCCAGCAGCCGTGGACAGGGTCCCGGCTATGGCTACACCTTC. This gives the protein CASSRGQGPGYGYTF.

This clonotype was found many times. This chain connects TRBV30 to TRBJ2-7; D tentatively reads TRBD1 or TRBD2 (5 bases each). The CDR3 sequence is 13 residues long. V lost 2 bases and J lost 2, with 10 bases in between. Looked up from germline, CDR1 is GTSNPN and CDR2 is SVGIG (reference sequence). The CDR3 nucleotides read TGTGCCTGGAGTACGAGGGGCCCCTACGAGCAGTACTTC. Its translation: CAWSTRGPYEQYF.

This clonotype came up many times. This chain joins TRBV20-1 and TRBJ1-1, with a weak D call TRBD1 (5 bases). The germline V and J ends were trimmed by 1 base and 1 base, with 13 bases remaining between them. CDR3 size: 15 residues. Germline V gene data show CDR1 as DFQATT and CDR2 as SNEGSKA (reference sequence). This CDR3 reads CSARVSGGRNTEAFF. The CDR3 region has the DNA TGCAGTGCTAGAGTTTCCGGGGGTCGGAACACTGAAGCTTTCTTT.

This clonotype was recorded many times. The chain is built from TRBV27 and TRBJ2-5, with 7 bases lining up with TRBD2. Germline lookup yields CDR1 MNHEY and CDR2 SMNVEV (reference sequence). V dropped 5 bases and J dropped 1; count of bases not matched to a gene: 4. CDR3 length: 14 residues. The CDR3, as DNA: TGTGCCAGCAGTGCTGGGGGGGTCCAAGAGACCCAGTACTTC. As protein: CASSAGGVQETQYF.

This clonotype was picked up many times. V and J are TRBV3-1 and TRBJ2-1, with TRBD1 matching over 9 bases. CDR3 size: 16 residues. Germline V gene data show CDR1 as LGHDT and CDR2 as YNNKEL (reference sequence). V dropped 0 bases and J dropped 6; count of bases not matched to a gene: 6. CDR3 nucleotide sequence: TGTGCCAGCAGCCAAGAAAGGGACAGGGCGGGCAATGAGCAGTTCTTC. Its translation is CASSQERDRAGNEQFF.

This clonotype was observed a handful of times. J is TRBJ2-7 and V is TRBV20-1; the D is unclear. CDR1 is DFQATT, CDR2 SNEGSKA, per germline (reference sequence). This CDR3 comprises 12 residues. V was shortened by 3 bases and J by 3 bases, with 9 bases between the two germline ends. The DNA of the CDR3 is TGCAGTGCTAGCCGCGGCGGCTACGAGCAGTACTTC. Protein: CSASRGGYEQYF.

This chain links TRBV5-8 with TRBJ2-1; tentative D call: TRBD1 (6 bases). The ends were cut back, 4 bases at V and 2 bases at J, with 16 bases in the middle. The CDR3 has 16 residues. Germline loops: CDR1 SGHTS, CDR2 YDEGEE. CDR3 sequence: CASSDIRQAPYNEQFF. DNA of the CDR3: TGTGCCAGCAGCGATATACGACAGGCGCCCTACAATGAGCAGTTCTTC.

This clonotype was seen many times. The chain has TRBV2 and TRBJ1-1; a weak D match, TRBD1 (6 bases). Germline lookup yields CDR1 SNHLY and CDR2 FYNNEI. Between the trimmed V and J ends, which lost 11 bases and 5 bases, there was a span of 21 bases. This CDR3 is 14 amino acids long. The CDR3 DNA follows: TGTGCCGGAGAGAAGGACGGTAGGGGGACTGAAGCTTTCTTT. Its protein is CAGEKDGRGTEAFF.

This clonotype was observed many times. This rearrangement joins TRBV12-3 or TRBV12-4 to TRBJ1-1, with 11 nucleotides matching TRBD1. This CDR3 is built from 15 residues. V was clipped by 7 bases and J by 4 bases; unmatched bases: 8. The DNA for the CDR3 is TGTGCCAGCATTAGATCCGGGACAGGGGGCACTGAAGCTTTCTTT. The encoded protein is CASIRSGTGGTEAFF.

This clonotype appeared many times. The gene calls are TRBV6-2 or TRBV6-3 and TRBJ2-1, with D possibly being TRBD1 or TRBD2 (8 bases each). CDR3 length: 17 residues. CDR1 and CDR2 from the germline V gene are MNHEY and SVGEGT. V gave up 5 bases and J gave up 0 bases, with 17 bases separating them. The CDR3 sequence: CASSTRQGTSSYNEQFF. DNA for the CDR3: TGTGCCAGCAGTACCCGACAGGGGACTAGCTCCTACAATGAGCAGTTCTTC.

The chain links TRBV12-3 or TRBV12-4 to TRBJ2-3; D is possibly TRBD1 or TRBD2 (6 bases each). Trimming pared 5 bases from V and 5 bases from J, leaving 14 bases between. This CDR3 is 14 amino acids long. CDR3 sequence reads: CASSMGGTRDTQYF. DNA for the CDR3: TGTGCCAGCAGTATGGGGGGCACCAGAGATACGCAGTATTTT.